This T cell receptor beta chain came from a study of Graves' ophthalmopathy and Graves' hyperthyroidism. The table lists this clonotype with many counts. The V and J ends lost 0 bases and 9 bases respectively, with 15 bases between them. This CDR3 spans 13 amino acids. The V gene's germline CDR1 is DFQATT and CDR2 SNEGSKA (reference sequence). Fresh peripheral blood, 10 ml, was the PBMC source. From RNA, the CDR3 regions of TCR beta chains were amplified and sequenced. First-round RT-PCR relied on HTBI primers, and a second-round multiplex PCR came next. TCRdb independently ran MiXCR on the multiplex PCR reads; one entry per CDR3 protein. The repertoire holds about 220,000 distinct CDR3 sequences, with about 22% as singletons.

The TCR originated in a woman aged 45-60 years with Graves' ophthalmopathy. V usage is TRBV20-1 and J usage is TRBJ2-7; D call uncertain. Sequenced sample: peripheral blood. The CDR3 spells CSARDPVLRGQYF. The CDR3 region has the DNA TGCAGTGCTAGAGATCCGGTCCTACGAGGGCAGTACTTC.